These 19 T cell receptor beta chains were sequenced from one sample in a study of OX40 agonist ivuxolimab in advanced cancers. Preparation of the library involved the immunoSEQ multiplex PCR assay. TCRdb retrieved this table from immuneACCESS and kept in-frame rearrangements only. Not all clones are present; in checked studies, unresolved V genes account for under half, and no reason is known for the remainder. This sample has about 48,000 clones in its table, and 83% of those were observed once. The ten largest clones capture roughly 1.2% of the sample. Source: CD4+ or CD8+ T cells sorted from blood, taken in a trial of the OX40 agonist ivuxolimab. These receptors were taken from an adult with an advanced solid tumor such as melanoma, head and neck, liver or kidney cancer.

The CDR3 coding sequence is TGTGCCAGTGCCGGACAGCTAGGATCCAATGAAAAACTGTTTTTT. This translates into CASAGQLGSNEKLFF. V gene TRBV19 combines with J gene TRBJ1-4, with D tentatively TRBD1 (6 bases). The V end lost 8 bases, the J end lost 5 bases, and 18 bases lay between the germline ends. Per germline, CDR1 LNHDA and CDR2 SQIVND (reference sequence). CDR3 length: 15 amino acids.

The count of this clone is one. J is TRBJ2-3 and V is TRBV11-2, with 8 bases aligning to TRBD2. Germline V CDR1 and CDR2: SGHAT, FQNNGV. The CDR3 loop spans 15 amino acids. With 5 bases clipped from V and 0 bases from J, the junction kept 4 bases outside the gene matches. The CDR3, as DNA: TGTGCCAGCAGCACACTAGCGGCTAGCACAGATACGCAGTATTTT. Translated, it gives CASSTLAASTDTQYF.

V and J are TRBV9 and TRBJ2-1, with D possibly TRBD1 on 6 matching bases. CDR1 is SGDLS and CDR2 is YYNGEE in the germline V gene. CDR3 length: 11 amino acids. Trimming took off 2 bases at V and 10 bases at J, with 7 bases between the two ends. In DNA, the CDR3 is TGTGCCAGCAGCGTCACAGGGGAGCAGTTCTTC. The encoded protein is CASSVTGEQFF.

Worth noting for this clone: This may arise from a read error, as a much more abundant clone is one base away. The rearrangement joins TRBV6-1 to TRBJ1-1; the D is unclear. V was pared by 2 bases and J by 4 bases, with 2 bases between. The CDR3 totals 11 residues. CDR1 is MNHNS, CDR2 SASEGT, per germline. CDR3 sequence (DNA): TGTGCCAGCAGTGAAAGCACTGAAGCTTTCTTT. It translates to CASSESTEAFF.

V gene TRBV7-6 combines with J gene TRBJ2-7; 7 bases fit TRBD1. From germline, CDR1 is SGHVS and CDR2 FNYEAQ. V lost 3 bases, J lost 5 bases, and 4 bases stayed unmatched. The CDR3 consists of 13 residues. In DNA form, the CDR3 reads TGTGCCAGCAGCTTGAGGCAGGGGGACGAGCAGTACTTC. It yields the protein CASSLRQGDEQYF.

The chain carries TRBV4-2 and TRBJ1-1; possible D gene TRBD1, 5 bases. Germline V gene data show CDR1 as LGHNA and CDR2 as YNFKEQ. This CDR3 is 15 amino acids long. V gave up 5 bases and J gave up 4 bases, with 17 bases separating them. This chain's CDR3 is CASSSPEGAGTEAFF. For the CDR3, the DNA is TGTGCCAGCAGCTCACCTGAAGGGGCTGGCACTGAAGCTTTCTTT.

Only a few counts were recorded for this clone. The CDR3 bases are TGCGCCAGCAGCTTAAAAGAGACCCAGTACTTC. This translates into CASSLKETQYF. The rearrangement joins TRBV5-1 to TRBJ2-5; no reliable D call. Trimming took off 2 bases at V and 3 bases at J, with 2 bases between the two ends. CDR1 and CDR2 from the germline V gene are SGHRS and YFSETQ. The CDR3 has 11 residues.

This chain links TRBV7-2 with TRBJ2-3; 13 bases match TRBD2. With 2 bases clipped from V and 5 bases from J, the junction kept 4 bases outside the gene matches. CDR3 length: 16 residues. Germline V gene data show CDR1 as SGHTA and CDR2 as FQGNSA. The DNA for the CDR3 is TGTGCCAGCAGCTTAACTAGCGGGGGGGCAAGAGATACGCAGTATTTT. Translating it yields CASSLTSGGARDTQYF. Looking up the rest from reference TRBV7-2 and TRBJ2-3 gives the full variable domain: GAGVSQSPSNKVTEKGKDVELRCDPISGHTALYWYRQSLGQGLEFLIYFQGNSAPDKSGLPSDRFSAERTGGSVSTLTIQRTQQEDSAVYLCASSLTSGGARDTQYFGPGTRLTVL.

The rearrangement joins TRBV4-3 to TRBJ1-5, with D unresolved. The CDR3 length is 14 residues. Germline CDR1 LGHNA, CDR2 YSLEER. Trimming left V 0 bases short and J 6 bases short, with 9 bases between. The CDR3: CASSQEKRSQPQHF. The CDR3 bases are TGCGCCAGCAGCCAAGAGAAAAGGTCTCAGCCCCAGCATTTT.

V gene TRBV27 combines with J gene TRBJ1-4; D is perhaps TRBD1 (5 bases). Trimming left V 6 bases short and J 8 bases short, with 13 bases between. The CDR3 runs 13 residues. Per the germline V gene, CDR1 is MNHEY and CDR2 is SMNVEV (reference sequence). The CDR3 loop is CASSRKGAEKLFF. The DNA of the CDR3 is TGTGCCAGCAGCAGAAAAGGGGCAGAAAAACTGTTTTTT.

V gene TRBV29-1 combines with J gene TRBJ1-4; 10 nucleotides agree with TRBD1. The CDR3 loop spans 11 amino acids. Germline lookup yields CDR1 SQVTM and CDR2 ANQGSEA. V was clipped by 6 bases and J by 9 bases; unmatched bases: 1. The DNA for the CDR3 is TGCAGCGTGGACAGGGGGAAAAAACTGTTTTTT. This sequence encodes CSVDRGKKLFF.

This clone was picked up one time. The rearrangement uses TRBV7-8 and TRBJ2-2; tentatively, D is TRBD1 (5 bases). CDR3 length: 16 amino acids. From germline, CDR1 is SGHVS and CDR2 FQNEAQ. Trimming cost V 5 bases and J 0 bases, with 13 bases left between them. Here the CDR3 reads CASSLRRGTNTGELFF. The CDR3 DNA is TGTGCCAGCAGCCTACGAAGGGGAACGAACACCGGGGAGCTGTTTTTT.

Points on this clone: A junction boundary mismatches the germline segment, possibly from a read error. This chain connects TRBV7-7 to TRBJ2-7; D unresolved. Germline V gene lookup returns CDR1 SSHAT and CDR2 FNYEAQ (reference sequence). CDR3 length: 16 residues. CDR3 DNA: TGTGCTAGCAGCTACCGAGGACGATTAGTAGCCTACGAGCAGTACTTC. Translating gives CASSYRGRLVAYEQYF.

This sequence joins TRBV20-1 and TRBJ2-1; D remains ambiguous. The CDR3 is 11 amino acids. Germline CDR1 is DFQATT and CDR2 is SNEGSKA (reference sequence). V was trimmed by 1 base and J by 12 bases, leaving 10 bases between them. CDR3 coding DNA: TGCAGTGCTAGAGGGGTGGGTGGGCAGTTCTTC. This codes for CSARGVGGQFF.

DNA of the CDR3: TGCAGCGTTGAGAAGGGAAGCTATGGCTACACCTTC. This translates into CSVEKGSYGYTF. This rearrangement joins TRBV29-1 to TRBJ1-2, with D unresolved. V was shortened by 3 bases and J by 4 bases, with 9 bases between the two germline ends. This CDR3 has 12 residues. The germline V gene has CDR1 SQVTM and CDR2 ANQGSEA.

The V gene is TRBV2, the J gene TRBJ2-2; TRBD2 matches 13 bases. CDR1 SNHLY and CDR2 FYNNEI come from the germline V gene. Germline trimming cut 10 bases from V and 7 bases from J; bases unmatched to any gene: 3. The CDR3 is 13 amino acids. The DNA of the CDR3 is TGTGCCACCGGGACTAGCGGGGTCGGGGAGCTGTTTTTT. Translating gives CATGTSGVGELFF.

This chain connects TRBV10-3 to TRBJ2-3, with 12 positions matching TRBD1. CDR1 and CDR2 (germline): ENHRY, SYGVKD. V was pared by 10 bases and J by 5 bases, with 4 bases of the junction left unmatched. This CDR3 comprises 13 residues. CDR3 DNA sequence: TGTGCCACGGGACAGGGGGCTCAAGATACGCAGTATTTT. This encodes CATGQGAQDTQYF.

The chain has TRBV7-9 and TRBJ1-1, with unresolved D. The CDR3 is made up of 15 amino acids. Germline V gives CDR1 SEHNR, CDR2 FQNEAQ (reference sequence). The germline V and J ends were trimmed by 1 base and 0 bases, with 9 bases remaining between them. DNA for the CDR3: TGTGCCAGCAGCTTAGTGTCACGACTGAACACTGAAGCTTTCTTT. Translated, it gives CASSLVSRLNTEAFF.

The rearrangement links TRBV7-9 to TRBJ2-1, with D uncertain. The germline V gene encodes CDR1 SEHNR and CDR2 FQNEAQ (reference sequence). The CDR3 runs 15 residues. Trimming shortened V by 1 base and J by 4 bases, and 11 bases separated the two germline ends. The CDR3 region is CASSLGRTGYNEQFF. DNA for the CDR3: TGTGCCAGCAGCTTAGGTCGTACTGGATACAATGAGCAGTTCTTC.